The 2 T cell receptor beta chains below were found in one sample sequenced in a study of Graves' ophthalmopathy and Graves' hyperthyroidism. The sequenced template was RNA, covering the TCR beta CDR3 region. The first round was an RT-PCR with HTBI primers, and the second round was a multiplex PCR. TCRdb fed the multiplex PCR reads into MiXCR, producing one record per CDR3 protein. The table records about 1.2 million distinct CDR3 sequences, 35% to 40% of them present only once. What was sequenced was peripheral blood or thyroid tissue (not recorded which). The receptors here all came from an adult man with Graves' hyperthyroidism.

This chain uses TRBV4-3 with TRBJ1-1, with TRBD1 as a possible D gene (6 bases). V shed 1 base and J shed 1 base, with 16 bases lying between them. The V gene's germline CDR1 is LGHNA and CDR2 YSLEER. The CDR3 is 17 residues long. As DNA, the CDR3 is TGCGCCAGCAGCCAAGGAGGGGGGGGGCGGGAGAACACTGAAGCTTTCTTT. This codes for CASSQGGGGRENTEAFF.

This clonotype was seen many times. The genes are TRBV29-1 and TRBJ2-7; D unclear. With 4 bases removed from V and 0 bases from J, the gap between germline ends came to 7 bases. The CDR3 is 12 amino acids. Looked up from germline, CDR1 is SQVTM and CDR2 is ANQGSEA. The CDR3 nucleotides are TGCAGCGTTGTTAATCTCTCCTACGAGCAGTACTTC. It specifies CSVVNLSYEQYF.